Sequencing of this TCR beta chain was carried out in a study of T cell clones after liver transplantation. Unstimulated PBMCs were sorted into CD3+CD4+ and CD3+CD8+ populations. Trimming removed 11 bases at V and 4 bases at J, with 23 bases between. CDR3 size: 15 residues. Germline assignment: CDR1 MNHNS and CDR2 SASEGT. The method was immunoSEQ multiplex PCR; TCRdb's version includes in-frame clones alone and lacks a portion of them. The data show approximately 71,000 clones, nearly 95% seen once. V usage is TRBV6-1 and J usage is TRBJ1-2; perhaps TRBD1 as D (6 bases). The receptor was isolated from a human patient who received a liver transplant. These T cells may partly come from the graft donor. The sample consisted of CD4+ T cells from blood, taken less than 26 months after liver transplant. The CDR3 spells CASSASGARSYGYTF. The CDR3 DNA reads as TGTGCCTCCTCGGCCTCGGGGGCGCGAAGCTATGGCTACACCTTC.